Listed below are T cell receptor beta chains from one sample, sequenced in a study of blood T cell repertoires in COVID-19. Clones were sequenced by immunoSEQ multiplex PCR, and TCRdb holds only the in-frame ones, with some missing. Among around 280,000 clones listed, around 88% were seen once. Sequenced: peripheral blood. All receptors come from a woman aged 30 to 39 who had recovered from COVID-19. CDR3s include the opening cysteine and the closing phenylalanine or tryptophan. D genes are given only for firm matches. The size field is filled for only some rows; it gives once, few, many or a size class.

D	V	J	size	length	DNA	CDR3
TRBD2	TRBV28	TRBJ2-1	NA	15	TGTGCCAGCAGCCCACCTAGCGGGAGTGACTATGAGCAGTTCTTC	CASSPPSGSDYEQFF
TRBD2	TRBV30	TRBJ2-2	NA	13	TGTGCCTTAAGATGGGGGGGGGCCGGGGAGCTGTTTTTT	CALRWGGAGELFF
NA	TRBV6-5	TRBJ2-5	once	13	TGTGCCAGCAGGCTACAGGTCCGGGAGACCCAGTACTTC	CASRLQVRETQYF
NA	TRBV6-4	TRBJ1-1	NA	10	TGTGCCAGCAATGCCAGGGTGGGTTTCTTT	CASNARVGFF
NA	TRBV6-1	TRBJ1-2	NA	14	TGTGCCAGCAGTGAAGCCGGCAGGGTCTATGGCTACACCTTC	CASSEAGRVYGYTF
NA	TRBV24-1	TRBJ1-1	NA	12	TGTGCCACCAGTGATTCGACAGGAGAAGCTTTCTTT	CATSDSTGEAFF
NA	TRBV27	TRBJ2-3	NA	16	TGTGCCAGCAGTTTATCCGGGGGTCCTAGCACAGATACGCAGTATTTT	CASSLSGGPSTDTQYF
TRBD1	TRBV25-1	TRBJ1-2	NA	15	TGTGCCAGCAGTGAATACACGACAGGGGGCTATGGCTACACCTTC	CASSEYTTGGYGYTF
TRBD1	TRBV27	TRBJ1-5	NA	17	TGTGCCAGCAGTTCCCATACGGACAGGGCTAGCAATCAGCCCCAGCATTTT	CASSSHTDRASNQPQHF
TRBD2	TRBV27	TRBJ2-7	NA	14	TGTGCCAGCAGTTCCCCGGGAGGCTCCTACGAGCAGTACTTC	CASSSPGGSYEQYF
NA	TRBV3-1/TRBV3-2	TRBJ2-1	NA	16	TGTGCCAGCAGCCAAGATTCCCTCCGCTCCTACAATGAGCAGTTCTTC	CASSQDSLRSYNEQFF
TRBD1	TRBV5-1	TRBJ2-1	NA	15	TGCGCCAGCAGCCCCTGGACAGGGGTGGGTAATGAGCAGTTCTTC	CASSPWTGVGNEQFF
NA	TRBV30	TRBJ1-2	NA	12	TGTGCCTGGAGTGTAAATCCTCATGGCTACACCTTC	CAWSVNPHGYTF
TRBD2	TRBV5-4	TRBJ2-5	NA	15	TGTGCCAGCAGCTTGGGACTAGCGGAGCAAGAGACCCAGTACTTC	CASSLGLAEQETQYF
NA	TRBV20-1	TRBJ2-7	NA	11	TGCAGTGCTTCGCCAGAGGACGAGCAGTACTTC	CSASPEDEQYF
NA	TRBV2	TRBJ2-2	once	15	TGTGCCAGCACTCCGGGACTGCTGAACACCGGGGAGCTGTTTTTT	CASTPGLLNTGELFF
TRBD1	TRBV6-1	TRBJ2-2	NA	20	TGTGCCAGCAGTGAAGCGTGGGGTGACCGGGACAGGGGGAACACCGGGGAGCTGTTTTTT	CASSEAWGDRDRGNTGELFF
TRBD1	TRBV6-5	TRBJ2-2	NA	13	TGTGCCAGCAGTAAACAGGGGGTCGGGGAGCTGTTTTTT	CASSKQGVGELFF
NA	TRBV21-1	TRBJ2-7	NA	14	TGTGCCAGCATGCGCGCGGGACAGCCCTACGAGCAGTACTTC	CASMRAGQPYEQYF
NA	TRBV25-1	TRBJ2-7	NA	13	TGTGCCAGCAGTCAAAAGGGTGGGGCCGAGCAGTACTTC	CASSQKGGAEQYF
NA	TRBV9	TRBJ1-3	NA	13	TGTGCCAGCAGCGTCCTCTCTGGAAACACCATATATTTT	CASSVLSGNTIYF
TRBD2	TRBV4-3	TRBJ2-2	NA	16	TGCGCCAGCAGCCATGAATCTACTAGCGGGAGAGGGGAGCTGTTTTTT	CASSHESTSGRGELFF
NA	TRBV21-1	TRBJ2-3	NA	17	TGTGCCAGCAGCAAACCCCGAAGAGCCCCTAGCACAGATACGCAGTATTTT	CASSKPRRAPSTDTQYF
TRBD2	TRBV5-1	TRBJ2-2	NA	16	TGTGCCAGCAGCTTGGCCCCGGCGGGGGGTGCCGGGGAGCTGTTTTTT	CASSLAPAGGAGELFF
TRBD2	TRBV5-1	TRBJ2-7	once	16	TGCGCCAGCAGCTCGATACTAGCGGGGGTTTCGTACGAGCAGTACTTC	CASSSILAGVSYEQYF
NA	TRBV6-2/TRBV6-3	TRBJ1-5	NA	16	TGTGCCAGCAGTTCATCGGAGGCAAATAGCAATCAGCCCCAGCATTTT	CASSSSEANSNQPQHF
NA	TRBV6-6	TRBJ1-2	NA	17	TGTGCCAGCAGTCCCCTTCGGGGGATCGGCGAAACGTATGGCTACACCTTC	CASSPLRGIGETYGYTF
TRBD1	TRBV27	TRBJ1-5	few	14	TGTGCCAGCAGCCGTGACAGGGCAAGTCAGCCCCAGCATTTT	CASSRDRASQPQHF
TRBD1	TRBV18	TRBJ1-4	NA	13	TGTGCCAGCTCCCGGGGACAGAATGAAAAACTGTTTTTT	CASSRGQNEKLFF
NA	TRBV7-2	TRBJ2-5	NA	13	TGTGCCAGCAGCGGCCTAGGAAAAGAGACCCAGTACTTC	CASSGLGKETQYF
TRBD1	TRBV6-5	TRBJ2-3	NA	15	TGTGCCAGCAGGGACAGGGGGCATATAACAGATACGCAGTATTTT	CASRDRGHITDTQYF
NA	TRBV28	TRBJ2-1	once	15	TGTGCCAGCAGCACACAGGTCTTAGACTACAATGAGCAGTTCTTC	CASSTQVLDYNEQFF
TRBD1	TRBV28	TRBJ1-3	NA	15	TGTGCCAGCAGTCCAGACAGGGCCTCTGGAAACACCATATATTTT	CASSPDRASGNTIYF
TRBD1	TRBV15	TRBJ2-7	NA	17	TGTGCCACCAGCGCACAATCCGGGACAGAGTCTTCCTACGAGCAGTACTTC	CATSAQSGTESSYEQYF
NA	TRBV6-2/TRBV6-3	TRBJ2-1	once	12	TGTGCCAGCAGTTATGGCGGGACGGGGCAGTTCTTC	CASSYGGTGQFF
NA	TRBV6-5	TRBJ2-3	NA	14	TGTGCCAGCAGTTACGCCAGGAGCACAGATACGCAGTATTTT	CASSYARSTDTQYF
NA	TRBV7-8	TRBJ2-7	NA	12	TGTGCCAGCAGCCCCTACTCCTACGAGCAGTACTTC	CASSPYSYEQYF
TRBD2	TRBV3-1/TRBV3-2	TRBJ2-7	NA	13	TGTGCCAGCAGCCAAGCGACTAGCGGCGAGCAGTACTTC	CASSQATSGEQYF
NA	TRBV4-3	TRBJ2-7	NA	14	TGCGCCAGCAGCCAAGATCAGGCAGGCTACGAGCAGTACTTC	CASSQDQAGYEQYF
TRBD1	TRBV6-1	TRBJ1-5	few	16	TGTGCCAGCAGTGGGGAGGGACAGGGGGCACTTCAGCCCCAGCATTTT	CASSGEGQGALQPQHF
TRBD1	TRBV30	TRBJ2-7	NA	13	TGTGCCTGGAGTCGGCAGGGGGTGAACGAGCAGTACTTC	CAWSRQGVNEQYF